The rows below give T cell receptor beta chains drawn from one sample of a study of post-analysis software for immune sequencing data. TCRdb redid the calling of the PCR reads with MiXCR, one entry per CDR3 protein. The data contain about 770,000 distinct CDR3 sequences, about half of them singletons. Specimen: blood. These receptors originate from a girl aged 10 to 17 with multiple sclerosis. Each CDR3 is given with its conserved first and last residue. Size tells how often a clone was seen (once, few, many) or the class of an expanded clone, and some rows leave it out.

size: .
V: TRBV19
J: TRBJ2-7
CDR3: CASSILGGSYEQYF

size: .
V: TRBV7-6
J: TRBJ2-3
CDR3: CASSLVRRQITSSDTQYF

size: .
V: TRBV7-9
J: TRBJ2-3
CDR3: CASSLVGGREDTQYF

size: .
V: TRBV12-3/TRBV12-4
J: TRBJ2-1
CDR3: CASSSLEQFF

size: .
V: TRBV18
J: .
CDR3: CASSAGVGYEQYF

size: once
V: TRBV5-1
J: TRBJ1-4
CDR3: CASSVDRGGSNEKLFF

size: .
V: TRBV27
J: TRBJ1-1
CDR3: CASSLLGGMAEAFF

size: .
V: TRBV9
J: TRBJ2-1
CDR3: CASSEPGLAGLGEQFF

size: .
V: TRBV6-5
J: TRBJ1-2
CDR3: CASRNQGARWYGYTF

size: few
V: TRBV20-1
J: TRBJ2-1
CDR3: CSAMGLETSSYNEQFF

size: few
V: TRBV12-3/TRBV12-4
J: TRBJ2-5
CDR3: CASRLDEQGETQYF

size: few
V: TRBV7-9
J: TRBJ2-5
CDR3: CASSRRRGRETQYF

size: .
V: TRBV18
J: TRBJ1-2
CDR3: CASSPLGGMIISYGYTF

size: few
V: TRBV13
J: TRBJ2-7
CDR3: CASSQKNYEQYF

size: .
V: TRBV20-1
J: TRBJ2-3
CDR3: CSARDEEASGTHSTDTQYF

size: few
V: TRBV18
J: TRBJ2-1
CDR3: CASSRQGVEQFF

size: .
V: TRBV12-3/TRBV12-4
J: TRBJ1-5
CDR3: CASSSTGGFNQPQHF

size: .
V: TRBV4-3
J: TRBJ2-1
CDR3: CASSQRLAGTSAYNEQFF

size: .
V: TRBV7-6
J: TRBJ2-7
CDR3: CASSLEASNVGYEQYF

size: .
V: TRBV24-1
J: TRBJ2-3
CDR3: CATSDPGTGWDTQYF

size: few
V: TRBV27
J: TRBJ2-1
CDR3: CASTTLTSGRVPKQFF

size: few
V: TRBV6-2/TRBV6-3
J: TRBJ2-2
CDR3: CASRQGNTGELFF

size: few
V: TRBV7-6
J: TRBJ2-4
CDR3: CASSLSPRDIQYF

size: .
V: TRBV7-3
J: TRBJ2-3
CDR3: CASSERRTSTDTQYF

size: .
V: TRBV12-3/TRBV12-4
J: TRBJ2-7
CDR3: CAGSLSWRPYEQYF

size: .
V: TRBV3-1
J: TRBJ1-2
CDR3: CASSRAINRGQDAYGYTF

size: few
V: TRBV7-2
J: TRBJ2-7
CDR3: CASSLDGGGTSYEQYF

size: .
V: TRBV9
J: TRBJ1-2
CDR3: CASSVERDSGYTF

size: .
V: TRBV20-1
J: TRBJ1-2
CDR3: CSARDPPRQGPSYGYTF

size: .
V: TRBV19
J: TRBJ1-2
CDR3: CASREGGLPYGYTF

size: few
V: TRBV9
J: TRBJ2-7
CDR3: CASSVGQFSYEQYF

size: .
V: TRBV27
J: TRBJ2-3
CDR3: CASSPWEVPTDTQYF

size: once
V: TRBV13
J: TRBJ2-1
CDR3: CVSSSRENEQFF

size: .
V: TRBV4-2
J: TRBJ1-4
CDR3: CASSQDRGRGHFESEKLFF

size: few
V: TRBV20-1
J: TRBJ1-2
CDR3: CSAPAGDYGYTF

size: .
V: TRBV10-3
J: TRBJ2-7
CDR3: CAISNDRGVEQYF

size: .
V: TRBV19
J: TRBJ1-1
CDR3: CASSIGQGHTEAFF

size: .
V: TRBV9
J: TRBJ2-1
CDR3: CASSVEVLAVNNEQFF

size: .
V: TRBV7-9
J: TRBJ1-2
CDR3: CASSLSSRGAGGYTF

size: .
V: TRBV24-1
J: TRBJ2-5
CDR3: CATSDPRFMETQYF

size: few
V: TRBV5-6
J: TRBJ2-5
CDR3: CASSLYLLAEQETQYF

size: .
V: TRBV7-6
J: TRBJ2-7
CDR3: CATGLAENEQYF

size: .
V: TRBV7-2
J: TRBJ2-5
CDR3: CASSSPTGEVQETQYF

size: .
V: TRBV9
J: TRBJ2-5
CDR3: CASSVGTVDWGETQYF

size: few
V: TRBV25-1
J: TRBJ2-5
CDR3: CASSLKQETQYF

size: few
V: TRBV27
J: TRBJ2-7
CDR3: CASSPVGRPSSYEQYF

size: few
V: TRBV5-1
J: TRBJ1-1
CDR3: CASSPKQGVPNTEAFF

size: .
V: TRBV29-1
J: TRBJ1-4
CDR3: CSVEDRGTVSSRPRELFF

size: .
V: TRBV6-5
J: TRBJ2-3
CDR3: CASAILGGDTQYF

size: .
V: TRBV27
J: TRBJ1-5
CDR3: CASSFGGAYQPQHF

size: .
V: TRBV29-1
J: TRBJ2-1
CDR3: CSVEPPPAGRNEQFF

size: many
V: TRBV5-6
J: TRBJ2-7
CDR3: CASSLEGSYEQYF

size: .
V: TRBV11-3
J: .
CDR3: CASSPASGRSYEQYF